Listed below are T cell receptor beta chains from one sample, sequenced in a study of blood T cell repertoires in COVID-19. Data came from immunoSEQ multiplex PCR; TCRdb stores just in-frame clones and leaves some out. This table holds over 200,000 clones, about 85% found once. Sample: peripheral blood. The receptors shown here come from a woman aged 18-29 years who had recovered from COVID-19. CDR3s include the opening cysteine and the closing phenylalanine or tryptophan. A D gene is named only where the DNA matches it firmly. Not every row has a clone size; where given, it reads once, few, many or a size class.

CDR3 protein: CASSLYRQNTEAFF
CDR3 DNA: TGCGCCAGCAGCTTGTACAGACAGAACACTGAAGCTTTCTTT
D gene: .
V gene: TRBV5-1
clone size: .
J gene: TRBJ1-1

CDR3 protein: CASSPRGSTDTQYF
CDR3 DNA: TGTGCCAGCAGTCCGAGGGGGAGCACAGATACGCAGTATTTT
D gene: .
V gene: TRBV7-3
clone size: once
J gene: TRBJ2-3

CDR3 protein: CASSLEQAGTDTQYF
CDR3 DNA: TGTGCCAGCAGCTTAGAGCAGGCTGGCACAGATACGCAGTATTTT
D gene: .
V gene: TRBV7-8
clone size: .
J gene: TRBJ2-3

CDR3 protein: CASSEAQGGDIQYF
CDR3 DNA: TGTGCCAGCAGTGAAGCTCAGGGTGGGGACATTCAGTACTTC
D gene: .
V gene: TRBV6-1
clone size: .
J gene: TRBJ2-4

CDR3 protein: CASSLLLKAGSETQYF
CDR3 DNA: TGTGCCAGCAGCTTACTTTTGAAAGCGGGTTCGGAGACCCAGTACTTC
D gene: .
V gene: TRBV7-2
clone size: .
J gene: TRBJ2-5

CDR3 protein: CASSYRGQWNYGYTF
CDR3 DNA: TGTGCCAGCAGTTACCGGGGACAGTGGAACTATGGCTACACCTTC
D gene: TRBD1
V gene: TRBV6-2/TRBV6-3
clone size: .
J gene: TRBJ1-2

CDR3 protein: CASSGETSGRYEQYF
CDR3 DNA: TGTGCCAGCAGCGGAGAGACTAGCGGGAGGTACGAGCAGTACTTC
D gene: TRBD2
V gene: TRBV9
clone size: few
J gene: TRBJ2-7

CDR3 protein: CASSLGLAGNNEQFF
CDR3 DNA: TGTGCCAGCAGTCTGGGGCTAGCGGGAAACAATGAGCAGTTCTTC
D gene: TRBD2
V gene: TRBV6-4
clone size: .
J gene: TRBJ2-1

CDR3 protein: CAISEGQGFRGYTF
CDR3 DNA: TGTGCCATCAGTGAAGGACAGGGGTTTCGCGGCTACACCTTC
D gene: TRBD1
V gene: TRBV10-3
clone size: .
J gene: TRBJ1-2

CDR3 protein: CASSEGLGQGAGEQYF
CDR3 DNA: TGTGCCAGCAGTGAAGGTTTGGGGCAGGGGGCCGGCGAGCAGTACTTC
D gene: TRBD1
V gene: TRBV6-1
clone size: .
J gene: TRBJ2-7

CDR3 protein: CASSSREGNQPQHF
CDR3 DNA: TGTGCCAGCAGTTCTCGAGAGGGCAATCAGCCCCAGCATTTT
D gene: .
V gene: TRBV27
clone size: .
J gene: TRBJ1-5

CDR3 protein: CAWSVVFEQYF
CDR3 DNA: TGTGCCTGGAGTGTTGTCTTTGAGCAGTACTTC
D gene: .
V gene: TRBV30
clone size: .
J gene: TRBJ2-7

CDR3 protein: CASSTGRNSPLHF
CDR3 DNA: TGTGCCAGCAGCACGGGTCGTAATTCACCCCTCCACTTT
D gene: .
V gene: TRBV13
clone size: .
J gene: TRBJ1-6

CDR3 protein: CASGTQGAFGYTF
CDR3 DNA: TGTGCCAGCGGTACACAGGGGGCCTTCGGCTACACCTTC
D gene: TRBD1
V gene: TRBV7-9
clone size: .
J gene: TRBJ1-2

CDR3 protein: CASSPELSVAYGYTF
CDR3 DNA: TGTGCCAGCAGCCCAGAACTAAGTGTAGCCTATGGCTACACCTTC
D gene: .
V gene: TRBV7-9
clone size: .
J gene: TRBJ1-2

CDR3 protein: CASSAGTAINEQFF
CDR3 DNA: TGTGCCAGCAGTGCCGGGACAGCAATAAATGAGCAGTTCTTC
D gene: TRBD1
V gene: TRBV11-1
clone size: .
J gene: TRBJ2-1

CDR3 protein: CAWRYNRVAYEQYF
CDR3 DNA: TGTGCCTGGAGGTATAATCGGGTGGCCTACGAGCAGTACTTC
D gene: .
V gene: TRBV30
clone size: .
J gene: TRBJ2-7

CDR3 protein: CASSWEQAEYTF
CDR3 DNA: TGTGCCAGCAGCTGGGAACAGGCGGAGTACACCTTC
D gene: .
V gene: TRBV5-6
clone size: few
J gene: TRBJ1-2

CDR3 protein: CASSKEPSSYEQFF
CDR3 DNA: TGTGCCAGCAGTAAAGAACCCTCTAGTTATGAGCAGTTCTTC
D gene: .
V gene: TRBV6-2/TRBV6-3
clone size: .
J gene: TRBJ2-1

CDR3 protein: CASSSYTPGLAGVNYEQYF
CDR3 DNA: TGTGCCAGCAGCTCCTACACCCCGGGACTAGCGGGAGTTAACTACGAGCAGTACTTC
D gene: TRBD2
V gene: TRBV6-6
clone size: .
J gene: TRBJ2-7

CDR3 protein: CASSSELAGGSDTQYF
CDR3 DNA: TGTGCCAGCAGTTCCGAACTAGCGGGAGGTTCAGATACGCAGTATTTT
D gene: TRBD2
V gene: TRBV27
clone size: .
J gene: TRBJ2-3

CDR3 protein: CASSLAREGYEQYF
CDR3 DNA: TGTGCCAGCAGCTTAGCGCGGGAGGGGTACGAGCAGTACTTC
D gene: TRBD2
V gene: TRBV7-8
clone size: .
J gene: TRBJ2-7

CDR3 protein: CASSYAGGNQPQHF
CDR3 DNA: TGTGCCAGCAGTTATGCGGGGGGCAATCAGCCCCAGCATTTT
D gene: .
V gene: TRBV6-6
clone size: .
J gene: TRBJ1-5

CDR3 protein: CASSQVGGNNEQFF
CDR3 DNA: TGCGCCAGCAGCCAAGTCGGGGGAAACAATGAGCAGTTCTTC
D gene: .
V gene: TRBV4-1
clone size: .
J gene: TRBJ2-1

CDR3 protein: CASSEGDPTYNEQFF
CDR3 DNA: TGTGCCAGCAGTGAAGGCGATCCAACCTACAATGAGCAGTTCTTC
D gene: .
V gene: TRBV2
clone size: .
J gene: TRBJ2-1

CDR3 protein: CASSPITGLGGGYTF
CDR3 DNA: TGTGCCAGCAGTCCGATTACAGGGCTCGGTGGTGGCTACACCTTC
D gene: .
V gene: TRBV6-2/TRBV6-3
clone size: few
J gene: TRBJ1-2

CDR3 protein: CASSTGEGQLDTQYF
CDR3 DNA: TGTGCCAGCAGTACGGGGGAGGGCCAATTGGATACGCAGTATTTT
D gene: TRBD2
V gene: TRBV2
clone size: .
J gene: TRBJ2-3

CDR3 protein: CARSSQGEQFF
CDR3 DNA: TGTGCCAGAAGCTCCCAGGGTGAGCAGTTCTTC
D gene: .
V gene: TRBV5-3
clone size: .
J gene: TRBJ2-1

CDR3 protein: CASSPSGQGASSGNTIYF
CDR3 DNA: TGTGCCAGCAGCCCCTCGGGACAGGGGGCGAGTTCTGGAAACACCATATATTTT
D gene: TRBD1
V gene: TRBV4-2
clone size: .
J gene: TRBJ1-3

CDR3 protein: CASSLSPSGEYTQYF
CDR3 DNA: TGTGCCAGCAGCTTGTCGCCTAGCGGAGAATATACGCAGTATTTT
D gene: TRBD2
V gene: TRBV7-6
clone size: .
J gene: TRBJ2-3

CDR3 protein: CASSLQGGNVLTF
CDR3 DNA: TGTGCCAGCAGCTTGCAGGGTGGCAACGTCCTGACTTTC
D gene: .
V gene: TRBV5-6
clone size: .
J gene: TRBJ2-6

CDR3 protein: CASSLGTGRTDTQYF
CDR3 DNA: TGTGCCAGCAGTCTGGGGACAGGCCGCACAGATACGCAGTATTTT
D gene: TRBD1
V gene: TRBV7-3
clone size: .
J gene: TRBJ2-3

CDR3 protein: CSVATSGSSSYNEQFF
CDR3 DNA: TGCAGCGTCGCGACTAGCGGGTCTAGCTCCTACAATGAGCAGTTCTTC
D gene: TRBD2
V gene: TRBV29-1
clone size: .
J gene: TRBJ2-1

CDR3 protein: CSARTSGRNEQFF
CDR3 DNA: TGCAGCGCACGGACTAGCGGGAGGAATGAGCAGTTCTTC
D gene: TRBD2
V gene: TRBV29-1
clone size: .
J gene: TRBJ2-1

CDR3 protein: CASSLYPFSTSGTSDTQYF
CDR3 DNA: TGTGCCAGCAGCCTCTACCCGTTTTCGACTAGCGGGACGTCAGATACGCAGTATTTT
D gene: TRBD2
V gene: TRBV9
clone size: .
J gene: TRBJ2-3

CDR3 protein: CASSLGSYRNTEAFF
CDR3 DNA: TGTGCCAGCAGCTTAGGTTCCTATAGGAACACTGAAGCTTTCTTT
D gene: .
V gene: TRBV11-2
clone size: .
J gene: TRBJ1-1

CDR3 protein: CASTSGPSGNTIYF
CDR3 DNA: TGTGCCAGCACCAGTGGGCCGTCTGGAAACACCATATATTTT
D gene: .
V gene: TRBV13
clone size: .
J gene: TRBJ1-3

CDR3 protein: CASSLTAYGYTF
CDR3 DNA: TGTGCCAGCAGCTTGACTGCTTATGGCTACACCTTC
D gene: .
V gene: TRBV5-5
clone size: .
J gene: TRBJ1-2

CDR3 protein: CASNQLAGGQDEQYF
CDR3 DNA: TGTGCCAGCAACCAACTAGCGGGAGGACAGGACGAGCAGTACTTC
D gene: TRBD2
V gene: TRBV6-5
clone size: .
J gene: TRBJ2-7

CDR3 protein: CASSPEGGTGYTF
CDR3 DNA: TGTGCCAGCAGCCCCGAAGGGGGCACAGGCTACACCTTC
D gene: TRBD1
V gene: TRBV7-9
clone size: .
J gene: TRBJ1-2

CDR3 protein: CASSYERAKDEKLFF
CDR3 DNA: TGTGCCAGCAGTTACGAGCGGGCCAAGGACGAAAAACTGTTTTTT
D gene: .
V gene: TRBV6-9
clone size: .
J gene: TRBJ1-4

CDR3 protein: CSVEDGTYSYEQYF
CDR3 DNA: TGCAGCGTTGAAGATGGGACTTACTCCTACGAGCAGTACTTC
D gene: .
V gene: TRBV29-1
clone size: .
J gene: TRBJ2-7

CDR3 protein: CASSLLGAQETQYF
CDR3 DNA: TGTGCCAGCAGTTTATTGGGGGCGCAAGAGACCCAGTACTTC
D gene: .
V gene: TRBV27
clone size: .
J gene: TRBJ2-5

CDR3 protein: CASSSLIQGNEQFF
CDR3 DNA: TGTGCCAGCAGCTCCCTTATACAGGGCAATGAGCAGTTCTTC
D gene: .
V gene: TRBV5-8
clone size: .
J gene: TRBJ2-1

CDR3 protein: CASSSGLARGGYNEQFF
CDR3 DNA: TGTGCCAGCAGCTCGGGACTAGCGAGAGGGGGGTACAATGAGCAGTTCTTC
D gene: TRBD2
V gene: TRBV11-3
clone size: .
J gene: TRBJ2-1

CDR3 protein: CASSIVTRVNEQFF
CDR3 DNA: TGTGCCAGTAGTATAGTTACTAGAGTTAATGAGCAGTTCTTC
D gene: .
V gene: TRBV19
clone size: .
J gene: TRBJ2-1

CDR3 protein: CASSQERLAGFYEQYF
CDR3 DNA: TGTGCCAGCAGCCAAGAGCGACTAGCGGGATTCTACGAGCAGTACTTC
D gene: TRBD2
V gene: TRBV3-1/TRBV3-2
clone size: few
J gene: TRBJ2-7

CDR3 protein: CAISDPTTSGLQETQYF
CDR3 DNA: TGTGCCATCAGTGACCCGACGACTAGCGGGTTACAAGAGACCCAGTACTTC
D gene: TRBD2
V gene: TRBV10-3
clone size: .
J gene: TRBJ2-5

CDR3 protein: CATSRQVQETQYF
CDR3 DNA: TGTGCCACCAGCAGACAGGTCCAAGAGACCCAGTACTTC
D gene: .
V gene: TRBV15
clone size: .
J gene: TRBJ2-5

CDR3 protein: CASSSLKRDEQFF
CDR3 DNA: TGTGCCAGCAGCTCCTTAAAGCGGGATGAGCAGTTCTTC
D gene: .
V gene: TRBV7-9
clone size: .
J gene: TRBJ2-1

CDR3 protein: CSARTVSEQYF
CDR3 DNA: TGCAGTGCTAGGACAGTATCCGAGCAGTACTTC
D gene: .
V gene: TRBV20-1
clone size: once
J gene: TRBJ2-7

CDR3 protein: CASSPGAEKLFF
CDR3 DNA: TGTGCCAGCAGCCCAGGGGCTGAAAAACTGTTTTTT
D gene: .
V gene: TRBV9
clone size: few
J gene: TRBJ1-4

CDR3 protein: CASSYSGQGFDTQYF
CDR3 DNA: TGTGCCAGCAGTTACTCGGGACAGGGATTCGATACGCAGTATTTT
D gene: TRBD1
V gene: TRBV6-5
clone size: .
J gene: TRBJ2-3

CDR3 protein: CASSLGGGSLSSPLHF
CDR3 DNA: TGTGCCAGCAGCTTAGGTGGGGGCAGCCTTAGTTCACCCCTCCACTTT
D gene: .
V gene: TRBV7-9
clone size: .
J gene: TRBJ1-6